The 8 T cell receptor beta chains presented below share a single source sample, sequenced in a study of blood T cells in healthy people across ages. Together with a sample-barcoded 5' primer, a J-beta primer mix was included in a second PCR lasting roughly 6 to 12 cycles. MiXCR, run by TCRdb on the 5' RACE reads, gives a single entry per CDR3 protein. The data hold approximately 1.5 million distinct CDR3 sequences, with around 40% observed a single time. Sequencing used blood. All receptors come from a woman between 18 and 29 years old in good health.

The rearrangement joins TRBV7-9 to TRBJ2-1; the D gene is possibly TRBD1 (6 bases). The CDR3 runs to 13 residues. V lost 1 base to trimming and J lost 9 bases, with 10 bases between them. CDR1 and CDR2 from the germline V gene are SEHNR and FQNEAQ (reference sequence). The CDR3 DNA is TGTGCCAGCAGCTTAGAGTGGGGGCCTGAGCAGTTCTTC. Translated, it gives CASSLEWGPEQFF.

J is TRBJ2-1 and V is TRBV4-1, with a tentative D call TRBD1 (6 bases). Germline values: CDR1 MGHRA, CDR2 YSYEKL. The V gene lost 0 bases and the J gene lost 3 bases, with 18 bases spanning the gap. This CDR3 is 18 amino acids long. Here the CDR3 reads CASSQDPRPGHSYNEQFF. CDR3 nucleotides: TGCGCCAGCAGCCAAGATCCCCGGCCGGGACATAGCTACAATGAGCAGTTCTTC.

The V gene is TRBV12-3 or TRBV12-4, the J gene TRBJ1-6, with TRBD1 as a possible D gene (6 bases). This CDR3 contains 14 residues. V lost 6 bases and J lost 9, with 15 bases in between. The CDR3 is CASRPGEGISPLHF. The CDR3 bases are TGTGCCAGCAGACCAGGGGAAGGAATTTCACCCCTCCACTTT.

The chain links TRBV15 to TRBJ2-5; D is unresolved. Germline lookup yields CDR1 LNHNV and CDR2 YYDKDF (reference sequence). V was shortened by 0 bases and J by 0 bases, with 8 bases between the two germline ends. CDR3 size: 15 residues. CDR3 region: CATSRDGYDQETQYF. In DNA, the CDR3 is TGTGCCACCAGCAGAGATGGGTATGACCAAGAGACCCAGTACTTC. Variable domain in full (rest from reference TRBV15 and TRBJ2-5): DAMVIQNPRYQVTQFGKPVTLSCSQTLNHNVMYWYQQKSSQAPKLLFHYYDKDFNNEADTPDNFQSRRPNTSFCFLDIRSPGLGDTAMYLCATSRDGYDQETQYFGPGTRLLVL.

As DNA, the CDR3 is TGTGCCAGCAGCCAAAGAAGACCGGAGGGCCCCTACAATGAGCAGTTCTTC. Amino acids: CASSQRRPEGPYNEQFF. The V call is TRBV14, the J call TRBJ2-1; TRBD2 is a possible D gene (6 bases). The CDR3 runs to 17 residues. The V end lost 2 bases, the J end lost 2 bases, and 16 bases lay between the germline ends. Germline values: CDR1 SGHDN, CDR2 FVKESK.

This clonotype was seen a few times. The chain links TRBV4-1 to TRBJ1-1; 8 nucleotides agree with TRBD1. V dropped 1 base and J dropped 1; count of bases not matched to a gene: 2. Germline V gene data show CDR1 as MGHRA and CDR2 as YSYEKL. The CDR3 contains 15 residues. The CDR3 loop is CASSQGTGPNTEAFF. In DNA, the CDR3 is TGCGCCAGCAGCCAAGGGACAGGGCCGAACACTGAAGCTTTCTTT.

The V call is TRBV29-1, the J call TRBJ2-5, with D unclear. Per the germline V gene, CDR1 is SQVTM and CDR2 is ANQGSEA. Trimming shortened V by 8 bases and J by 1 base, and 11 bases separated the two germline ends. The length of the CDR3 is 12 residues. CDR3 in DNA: TGCAGCTCCGGCCCTGGCCAAGAGACCCAGTACTTC. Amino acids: CSSGPGQETQYF.

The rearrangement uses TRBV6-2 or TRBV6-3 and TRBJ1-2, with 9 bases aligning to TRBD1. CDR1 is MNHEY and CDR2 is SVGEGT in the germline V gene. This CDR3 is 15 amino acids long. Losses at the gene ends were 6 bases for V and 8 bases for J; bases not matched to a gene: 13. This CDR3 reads CASRDPGTGNNGYTF. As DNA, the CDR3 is TGTGCCAGCAGAGACCCCGGGACAGGGAATAACGGCTACACCTTC.